The subject of this entry is one T cell receptor beta chain. Repertoires were generated with immunoSEQ multiplex PCR, while TCRdb's copy carries only in-frame clones and drops some. The table includes about 74,000 clones, 80% to 90% detected once. Germline-derived CDR1 and CDR2 are LGHNA and YSLEER. The J segment lost 5 bases and the V segment lost 3 bases, leaving 12 bases of the junction unmatched. CDR3 length: 18 residues. This record comes from a study of technical replicates of blood from several donors. The chain joins TRBV4-3 to TRBJ2-3; TRBD2 matches 12 bases. This TCR was recovered from a human donor in good health. Some clones in this sample may be carry-over from other donors' samples. Sample: PBMCs. The DNA for the CDR3 is TGCGCCAGCAGCCAGATATTTCGACTAGCGGGAGAGGTAGATACGCAGTATTTT. It yields the protein CASSQIFRLAGEVDTQYF.